This entry lists 29 T cell receptor beta chains sequenced from one sample in a study of T cell responses to AZD1222 COVID-19 vaccine. The protocol was immunoSEQ multiplex PCR, while the TCRdb copy is restricted to in-frame clones and leaves out a portion. The sample lists 200,000 to 300,000 clones; 90% to 95% were seen once. The sample in question was peripheral blood, obtained on day 0 of AZD1222 vaccination. Every receptor here comes from an adult in good health.

This clone was recorded once. V and J are TRBV7-2 and TRBJ2-7, with D maybe TRBD2 (5 bases). V dropped 2 bases and J dropped 4 bases, with 12 bases sitting between them. Germline-derived CDR1 and CDR2 are SGHTA and FQGNSA. The CDR3 is 14 residues long. The CDR3 is CASSLSETKYEQYF. CDR3 DNA: TGTGCCAGCAGCTTATCGGAGACTAAGTACGAGCAGTACTTC.

V is TRBV28 and J is TRBJ1-2; TRBD1 might be the D (5 bases). The CDR3 is made up of 15 amino acids. V was trimmed by 4 bases and J by 2 bases, leaving 14 bases between them. CDR1 MDHEN and CDR2 SYDVKM come from the germline V gene. The DNA of the CDR3 is TGTGCCAGCAGTTCCCCCCGGGGCAGAAACTATGGCTACACCTTC. Translation: CASSSPRGRNYGYTF.

The V and J genes are TRBV5-1 and TRBJ1-2; D is ambiguous. This CDR3 spans 11 amino acids. Germline values: CDR1 SGHRS, CDR2 YFSETQ. V was trimmed by 7 bases and J by 8 bases, leaving 12 bases between them. This chain's CDR3 is CASSDVWGYTF. The CDR3 region has the DNA TGCGCCAGCTCGGATGTCTGGGGCTACACCTTC. Variable domain in full (rest from reference TRBV5-1 and TRBJ1-2): KAGVTQTPRYLIKTRGQQVTLSCSPISGHRSVSWYQQTPGQGLQFLFEYFSETQRNKGNFPGRFSGRQFSNSRSEMNVSTLELGDSALYLCASSDVWGYTFGSGTRLTVV.

This clone was seen just once. This chain uses TRBV28 with TRBJ2-4; D is perhaps TRBD2 (6 bases). V gave up 5 bases and J gave up 9 bases, with 17 bases separating them. CDR1 and CDR2 (germline): MDHEN, SYDVKM. This CDR3 is built from 14 residues. CDR3 residues: CASSIPQAGGIQYF. CDR3 bases: TGTGCCAGCAGTATACCACAGGCCGGGGGCATTCAGTACTTC.

The chain links TRBV12-3 or TRBV12-4 to TRBJ2-7; 7 nucleotides line up with TRBD2. After removal of 2 bases from V and 5 bases from J, the junction contained 3 bases not matched to a gene. The CDR3 extends over 13 amino acids. CDR3 loop: CASSLTSVNEQYF. Here the CDR3 DNA reads TGTGCCAGCAGTTTAACTAGCGTTAACGAGCAGTACTTC.

This chain connects TRBV2 to TRBJ1-2; TRBD1 matches 10 bases. This CDR3 has 14 amino acids. Trimming removed 8 bases from V and 0 bases from J; junction bases left unmatched: 3. Germline V gene data show CDR1 as SNHLY and CDR2 as FYNNEI. This CDR3 is CASGGQGANYGYTF. CDR3 sequence (DNA): TGTGCCAGCGGAGGACAGGGGGCTAACTATGGCTACACCTTC.

The rearrangement joins TRBV2 to TRBJ1-2; a weak D match, TRBD1 (6 bases). Germline lookup yields CDR1 SNHLY and CDR2 FYNNEI. Trimming shortened V by 5 bases and J by 7 bases, and 8 bases separated the two germline ends. The CDR3 consists of 11 residues. The CDR3 sequence: CASSYRVGYTF. In DNA, the CDR3 is TGTGCCAGCAGTTACAGGGTTGGCTACACCTTC.

The V call is TRBV24-1, the J call TRBJ1-2, with D tentatively TRBD1 (5 bases). The CDR3 is 13 residues long. Germline assignment: CDR1 KGHDR and CDR2 SFDVKD. Trimming took off 7 bases at V and 3 bases at J, with 11 bases between the two ends. The DNA of the CDR3 is TGTGCCACCAGCGCCTGGGGCTACTATGGCTACACCTTC. Amino acids: CATSAWGYYGYTF.

J is TRBJ1-5 and V is TRBV2; D is perhaps TRBD1 (5 bases). Germline CDR1 is SNHLY and CDR2 is FYNNEI. The length of the CDR3 is 16 residues. Trimming pared 5 bases from V and 3 bases from J, leaving 17 bases between. This chain's CDR3 is CASSITRGGINQPQHF. DNA of the CDR3: TGTGCCAGCAGTATTACTAGGGGCGGCATCAATCAGCCCCAGCATTTT.

This chain connects TRBV19 to TRBJ2-1, with 10 bases fitting TRBD2. The length of the CDR3 is 13 residues. V gave up 6 bases and J gave up 10 bases; unmatched junction bases: 6. Germline loops: CDR1 LNHDA, CDR2 SQIVND (reference sequence). The CDR3 DNA reads as TGTGCCAGTAGACGGACTAGCGGCGGGGAGCAGTTCTTC. It yields the protein CASRRTSGGEQFF.

The chain is built from TRBV11-2 and TRBJ1-1; 7 bases line up with TRBD1. Germline-derived CDR1 and CDR2 are SGHAT and FQNNGV. The V and J ends lost 5 bases and 1 base, in that order; junction bases with no gene match: 1. The CDR3 has 13 amino acids. The CDR3 bases are TGTGCCAGCAGCAGACAGGGGAACACTGAAGCTTTCTTT. This translates into CASSRQGNTEAFF.

This sequence joins TRBV3-1 (or the pseudogene TRBV3-2) and TRBJ1-1; TRBD1 matches 10 bases. This CDR3 contains 15 residues. Trimming took 5 bases from V and 4 from J; bases not matched to a gene: 7. Germline assignment: CDR1 LGHDT and CDR2 YNNKEL (reference sequence). The CDR3 here is CASSNRQGASTEAFF. The CDR3 DNA is TGTGCCAGCAGCAACCGACAGGGGGCGTCCACTGAAGCTTTCTTT.

The chain has TRBV29-1 and TRBJ2-7; TRBD2 matches at 10 bases. This CDR3 has 14 amino acids. J lost 3 bases, V lost 4 bases, and 6 bases had no gene match. Germline-derived CDR1 and CDR2 are SQVTM and ANQGSEA. In DNA, the CDR3 is TGCAGCGTTGTTTCTAGCGGGAGCTACTACGAGCAGTACTTC. Amino acids: CSVVSSGSYYEQYF.

The chain combines TRBV6-2 or TRBV6-3 with TRBJ1-2, with D hard to call. The V and J ends lost 6 bases and 6 bases respectively, with 17 bases between them. Germline CDR1 MNHEY, CDR2 SVGEGT. CDR3 length: 14 amino acids. CDR3 residues: CASSLPTGPHGYTF. In DNA, the CDR3 is TGTGCCAGCAGCTTACCGACTGGCCCCCATGGCTACACCTTC.

V gene TRBV18 combines with J gene TRBJ2-5, with TRBD2 matching over 7 bases. The germline gives CDR1 KGHSH, CDR2 LQKENI. The CDR3 is 14 residues long. V dropped 3 bases and J dropped 6; count of bases not matched to a gene: 7. CDR3 sequence reads: CASSPLGGRKTQYF. The CDR3 DNA is TGTGCCAGCTCACCGTTGGGCGGGAGAAAGACCCAGTACTTC.

The chain carries TRBV9 and TRBJ2-7; TRBD2 matches at 8 bases. The CDR3 has 15 residues. Losses at the gene ends were 4 bases for V and 0 bases for J; bases not matched to a gene: 6. Germline V gives CDR1 SGDLS, CDR2 YYNGEE. The CDR3 DNA reads as TGTGCCAGCAGCCCCCGGGGGACTAGCTCCTACGAGCAGTACTTC. The encoded protein is CASSPRGTSSYEQYF.

The CDR3 sequence is CASSVLDSWYEQYF. The CDR3 DNA follows: TGTGCCAGCAGTGTTCTGGACTCTTGGTACGAGCAGTACTTC. The rearrangement links TRBV6-1 to TRBJ2-7; D perhaps matches TRBD2 (5 bases). Germline assignment: CDR1 MNHNS and CDR2 SASEGT. This CDR3 region has 14 residues. Trimming removed 4 bases from V and 4 bases from J, with 14 bases in between.

The gene calls are TRBV6-1 and TRBJ1-1; D gene uncertain. CDR3 size: 14 residues. The V gene lost 0 bases and the J gene lost 3 bases, with 8 bases spanning the gap. Germline values: CDR1 MNHNS, CDR2 SASEGT. CDR3 amino acids: CASSEANIYTEAFF. In nucleotides, the CDR3 is TGTGCCAGCAGTGAAGCGAACATATACACTGAAGCTTTCTTT.

CDR3 protein: CASSVQVPGEQYF. CDR3 DNA: TGTGCCAGCAGTGTGCAGGTACCGGGGGAGCAGTACTTC. The chain couples TRBV2 to TRBJ2-7, with D perhaps matching TRBD2 (5 bases). This CDR3 contains 13 residues. V lost 4 bases to trimming and J lost 7 bases, with 14 bases between them. Germline values: CDR1 SNHLY, CDR2 FYNNEI.

V usage is TRBV19 and J usage is TRBJ1-6, with TRBD1 as a possible D gene (5 bases). CDR3 length equals 15 residues. CDR1 and CDR2 (germline): LNHDA, SQIVND (reference sequence). Trimming left V 1 base short and J 9 bases short, with 13 bases between. The chain's CDR3 is CASSIAGGEISPLHF. CDR3 DNA: TGTGCCAGTAGTATAGCCGGGGGAGAGATTTCACCCCTCCACTTT.

This chain links TRBV3-1 (or the pseudogene TRBV3-2) with TRBJ2-7, with 9 bases identical to TRBD2. The CDR3 length is 15 residues. V trimming: 1 base; J trimming: 1 base; junction bases outside the gene matches: 2. CDR1 and CDR2 from the germline V gene are LGHDT and YNNKEL (reference sequence). This chain's CDR3 is CASSQAGLASYEQYF. CDR3 DNA sequence: TGTGCCAGCAGCCAAGCAGGACTAGCGTCCTACGAGCAGTACTTC.

The chain carries TRBV12-3 or TRBV12-4 and TRBJ1-2; possibly TRBD1 for D (6 bases). This CDR3 spans 13 amino acids. V was cut by 3 bases and J by 4 bases, with 9 bases left in between. The CDR3 loop reads CASSFGTPYGYTF. The CDR3 DNA follows: TGTGCCAGCAGTTTCGGGACACCCTATGGCTACACCTTC.

V and J are TRBV2 and TRBJ1-5, with a tentative D call TRBD1 (6 bases). The CDR3 has 12 amino acids. Germline CDR1 SNHLY, CDR2 FYNNEI. V was clipped by 7 bases and J by 8 bases, with 12 bases between them. The chain's CDR3 is CASTRGGEPQHF. The CDR3 bases are TGTGCCAGCACGAGGGGGGGTGAGCCCCAGCATTTT.

The chain recombines TRBV9 with TRBJ2-7; 8 bases match TRBD1. This CDR3 contains 15 residues. Trimming removed 4 bases from V and 2 bases from J; junction bases left unmatched: 8. CDR1 is SGDLS, CDR2 YYNGEE, per germline. CDR3 in DNA: TGTGCCAGCAGCTTTGGGGACAGGAAAACCTACGAGCAGTACTTC. This encodes CASSFGDRKTYEQYF.

The chain recombines TRBV25-1 with TRBJ1-2; D remains ambiguous. V was pared by 6 bases and J by 8 bases, with 1 base between. This CDR3 region has 8 residues. CDR1 MGHDK and CDR2 SYGVNS come from the germline V gene. The CDR3 loop reads CASSGYTF. The CDR3 DNA is TGTGCCAGCAGCGGCTACACCTTC.

This clone was seen once. The chain combines TRBV10-3 with TRBJ1-1; D may be TRBD1 (6 bases). Trimming cost V 10 bases and J 0 bases, with 15 bases left between them. The CDR3 runs to 14 residues. Germline CDR1 reads ENHRY; CDR2 reads SYGVKD. CDR3 region: CATNPGTLNTEAFF. Written as DNA, the CDR3 is TGTGCCACCAACCCCGGGACACTGAACACTGAAGCTTTCTTT.

The gene calls are TRBV5-4 and TRBJ2-5; D is undetermined. The CDR3 totals 13 residues. Germline lookup yields CDR1 SGHNT and CDR2 YYREEE (reference sequence). V was shortened by 5 bases and J by 3 bases, with 11 bases between the two germline ends. The chain's CDR3 is CASRPGSEETQYF. The CDR3 DNA reads as TGTGCCAGCAGGCCCGGGTCAGAAGAGACCCAGTACTTC.

This chain uses TRBV11-3 with TRBJ1-1, with D possibly matching TRBD1 (6 bases). Deletions cut 3 bases from V and 0 bases from J, with 14 bases between. Germline CDR1 reads SGHNT; CDR2 reads YENEEA. CDR3 length equals 16 residues. CDR3 in amino acids: CASSLGGQGVNTEAFF. The CDR3 coding sequence is TGTGCCAGCAGCTTGGGGGGCCAGGGAGTGAACACTGAAGCTTTCTTT.

The chain has TRBV3-1 (or the pseudogene TRBV3-2) and TRBJ1-2, with D possibly being TRBD1 (6 bases). Trimming took 1 base from V and 6 from J, leaving 18 bases between them. The CDR3 is 16 amino acids. Germline CDR1 is LGHDT and CDR2 is YNNKEL (reference sequence). In DNA, the CDR3 is TGTGCCAGCAGCCAAGTCCCGGCGGGGGCTGGGCATGGCTACACCTTC. Its translation: CASSQVPAGAGHGYTF.